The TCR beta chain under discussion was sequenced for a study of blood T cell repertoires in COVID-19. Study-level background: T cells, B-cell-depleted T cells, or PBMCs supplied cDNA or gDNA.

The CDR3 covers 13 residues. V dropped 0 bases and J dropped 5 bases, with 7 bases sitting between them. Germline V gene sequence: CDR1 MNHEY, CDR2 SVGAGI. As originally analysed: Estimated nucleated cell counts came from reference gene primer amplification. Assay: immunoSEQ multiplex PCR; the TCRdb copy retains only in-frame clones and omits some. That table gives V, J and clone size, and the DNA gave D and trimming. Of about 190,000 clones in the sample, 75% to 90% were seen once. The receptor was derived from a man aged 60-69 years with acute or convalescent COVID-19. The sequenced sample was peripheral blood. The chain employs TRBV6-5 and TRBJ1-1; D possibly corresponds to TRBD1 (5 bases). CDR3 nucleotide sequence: TGTGCCAGCAGTTACTCGGGGGGGACTGAAGCTTTCTTT. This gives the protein CASSYSGGTEAFF.